The 31 T cell receptor beta chains reported below all come from one sample, sequenced in a study of shared clonotypes between healthy human individuals. Repertoires were generated with immunoSEQ multiplex PCR, while TCRdb's copy carries only in-frame clones and drops some. The sample holds hundreds of thousands of clones, over 90% seen once. Naive CD8 cells comprised CD45RO-negative, CCR7-positively selected cells, excluding terminally differentiated effector memory CD45RA+ cells. The source material was naive CD8+ T cells sorted from blood. The receptors shown here come from a man aged 25-45 years in good health.

The chain joins TRBV7-6 to TRBJ2-7; 9 positions match TRBD1. CDR3 length: 13 residues. CDR1 SGHVS and CDR2 FNYEAQ come from the germline V gene. V dropped 5 bases and J dropped 5; count of bases not matched to a gene: 4. As DNA, the CDR3 is TGTGCCAGCAGCACGGGACAGGGCAACGAGCAGTACTTC. Its protein product is CASSTGQGNEQYF.

The chain recombines TRBV10-2 with TRBJ1-4, with D uncertain. Per germline, CDR1 WSHSY and CDR2 SAAADI. The V and J ends lost 8 bases and 8 bases respectively, with 12 bases between them. This CDR3 comprises 12 residues. CDR3 in amino acids: CASGEREEKLFF. Here the CDR3 DNA reads TGCGCCAGCGGAGAGAGGGAGGAAAAACTGTTTTTT.

This clone has a single count. The same CDR3 arises from other DNA sequences in this sample as well. The chain is built from TRBV27 and TRBJ2-7; D is possibly TRBD2 (6 bases). The CDR3 sequence is 13 residues long. V lost 2 bases, J lost 2 bases, and 7 bases lay in between. CDR1 and CDR2 from the germline V gene are MNHEY and SMNVEV (reference sequence). The CDR3: CASSLGGTYEQYF. CDR3 nucleotide sequence: TGTGCCAGCAGTTTAGGGGGGACCTACGAGCAGTACTTC.

The V gene is TRBV5-4, the J gene TRBJ2-7; D uncertain. Germline values: CDR1 SGHNT, CDR2 YYREEE (reference sequence). V lost 0 bases, J lost 2 bases, and 9 bases lay in between. The CDR3 spans 14 residues. CDR3 sequence: CASSLEGSPYEQYF. In DNA form, the CDR3 reads TGTGCCAGCAGCTTGGAGGGATCCCCCTACGAGCAGTACTTC.

The V gene is TRBV5-6, the J gene TRBJ1-5, with a possible D match to TRBD1 (5 bases). V was cut by 1 base and J by 5 bases, with 10 bases left in between. Germline lookup yields CDR1 SGHDT and CDR2 YYEEEE. The CDR3 is 14 residues long. The chain's CDR3 is CASSLSAGDQPQHF. The CDR3 nucleotides read TGTGCCAGCAGCTTGTCCGCGGGGGATCAGCCCCAGCATTTT.

The rearrangement links TRBV19 to TRBJ2-2; the D gene is possibly TRBD2 (6 bases). CDR3 length: 19 amino acids. Trimming cost V 7 bases and J 2 bases, with 26 bases left between them. CDR1 is LNHDA, CDR2 SQIVND, per germline (reference sequence). The CDR3 nucleotides are TGTGCCAGTACCTCCGATGGAGGATGGGACTTCGTTAACACCGGGGAGCTGTTTTTT. It translates to CASTSDGGWDFVNTGELFF.

This clone came up once. Just one base apart from a much larger clone, this may be a read error. Additional DNA sequences in this sample encode the identical CDR3. The chain uses TRBV9 and TRBJ2-3; unclear D gene. Germline CDR1 reads SGDLS; CDR2 reads YYNGEE. V shed 0 bases and J shed 0 bases, with 5 bases lying between them. The CDR3 loop spans 14 amino acids. CDR3 in amino acids: CASSVGGSTDTQYF. The CDR3 DNA follows: TGTGCCAGCAGCGTAGGAGGAAGCACAGATACGCAGTATTTT.

This sequence joins TRBV7-9 and TRBJ2-3, with 9 nucleotides matching TRBD2. J lost 2 bases, V lost 1 base, and 4 bases had no gene match. Germline values: CDR1 SEHNR, CDR2 FQNEAQ (reference sequence). The length of the CDR3 is 16 residues. CDR3: CASSLGTSVYTDTQYF. The CDR3 nucleotides are TGTGCCAGCAGCTTAGGGACTAGCGTATACACAGATACGCAGTATTTT.

The V call is TRBV30, the J call TRBJ2-5, with 7 bases that match TRBD2. V shed 0 bases and J 5 bases; nucleotides not matched to a gene: 6. The CDR3 length is 14 residues. CDR1 and CDR2 from the germline V gene are GTSNPN and SVGIG (reference sequence). CDR3: CAWSVLMGGETQYF. DNA of the CDR3: TGTGCCTGGAGTGTACTCATGGGGGGGGAGACCCAGTACTTC. Complete variable domain (other parts from reference TRBV30 and TRBJ2-5): SQTIHQWPATLVQPVGSPLSLECTVEGTSNPNLYWYRQAAGRGLQLLFYSVGIGQISSEVPQNLSASRPQDRQFILSSKKLLLSDSGFYLCAWSVLMGGETQYFGPGTRLLVL.

V is TRBV5-1 and J is TRBJ2-3; 13 bases are shared with TRBD2. Germline CDR1 and CDR2: SGHRS and YFSETQ. V was pared by 4 bases and J by 0 bases, with 8 bases of the junction left unmatched. The CDR3 is made up of 18 amino acids. This CDR3 reads CASSRGLAGITSTDTQYF. The CDR3 DNA reads as TGCGCCAGCAGCCGGGGACTAGCGGGGATCACTAGCACAGATACGCAGTATTTT.

This chain links TRBV7-8 with TRBJ2-2, with 8 nucleotides matching TRBD2. With 5 bases clipped from V and 0 bases from J, the junction kept 5 bases outside the gene matches. This CDR3 comprises 16 residues. Germline loops: CDR1 SGHVS, CDR2 FQNEAQ. The CDR3 region has the DNA TGTGCCAGCAGCCCCTTAGCGGGATCGAACACCGGGGAGCTGTTTTTT. Protein: CASSPLAGSNTGELFF.

This clone was observed a handful of times. The chain recombines TRBV27 with TRBJ1-1; D possibly corresponds to TRBD1 (6 bases). Germline loops: CDR1 MNHEY, CDR2 SMNVEV (reference sequence). The V and J ends lost 6 bases and 0 bases respectively, with 17 bases between them. This CDR3 comprises 16 residues. CDR3 nucleotides: TGTGCCAGCAGCGTTGGGACACCTCCCCTGAACACTGAAGCTTTCTTT. It codes for CASSVGTPPLNTEAFF.

With regard to this clone: Other DNA sequences in the sample encode the same CDR3. The chain employs TRBV9 and TRBJ2-1; 10 bases map to TRBD2. CDR1 is SGDLS and CDR2 is YYNGEE in the germline V gene. Trimming removed 3 bases from V and 4 bases from J; junction bases left unmatched: 4. The CDR3 totals 15 residues. The chain's CDR3 is CASSEATSGYNEQFF. The CDR3 DNA follows: TGTGCCAGCAGCGAGGCGACTAGCGGGTACAATGAGCAGTTCTTC. The full variable domain, completed using reference TRBV9 and TRBJ2-1, is DSGVTQTPKHLITATGQRVTLRCSPRSGDLSVYWYQQSLDQGLQFLIQYYNGEERAKGNILERFSAQQFPDLHSELNLSSLELGDSALYFCASSEATSGYNEQFFGPGTRLTVL.

V gene TRBV18 combines with J gene TRBJ1-1, with TRBD1 matching over 9 bases. The CDR3 is 17 residues long. With 1 base clipped from V and 3 bases from J, the junction kept 9 bases outside the gene matches. The germline V gene encodes CDR1 KGHSH and CDR2 LQKENI. The DNA of the CDR3 is TGTGCCAGCTCACCACGTGAGGGGACAGGGTGGGACACTGAAGCTTTCTTT. Translated: CASSPREGTGWDTEAFF.

The chain has TRBV7-9 and TRBJ1-2; D ambiguous. Per germline, CDR1 SEHNR and CDR2 FQNEAQ (reference sequence). Trimming removed 4 bases from V and 0 bases from J, with 15 bases in between. The CDR3 runs to 16 residues. This chain's CDR3 is CASSSTDQSSNYGYTF. For the CDR3, the DNA is TGTGCCAGCAGCTCCACCGATCAGTCCTCTAACTATGGCTACACCTTC.

DNA of the CDR3: TGCGCCAGCAGCCTAACAGCGGGGACTTACGAGCAGTACTTC. Translation gives CASSLTAGTYEQYF. The rearrangement joins TRBV4-3 to TRBJ2-7, with TRBD2 identical over 7 bases. The ends lost 4 bases at V and 4 bases at J; junction bases unmatched: 7. CDR3 length: 14 amino acids. CDR1 and CDR2 from the germline V gene are LGHNA and YSLEER.

This clone was seen a few times. The chain employs TRBV7-9 and TRBJ1-5, with 10 bases identical to TRBD1. The CDR3 spans 14 residues. V lost 5 bases and J lost 4; bases outside the gene matches: 2. Germline V gives CDR1 SEHNR, CDR2 FQNEAQ (reference sequence). CDR3 bases: TGTGCCAGCAGCGGGACAGGGGTGAATCAGCCCCAGCATTTT. Encoded protein: CASSGTGVNQPQHF.

The chain carries TRBV27 and TRBJ2-7; D is unresolved. Germline V gene data show CDR1 as MNHEY and CDR2 as SMNVEV (reference sequence). CDR3 length: 13 amino acids. CDR3 DNA: TGTGCTACCACACGGCTGGGGTCGGACGAGCAGTACTTC. Protein product: CATTRLGSDEQYF.

J is TRBJ1-1 and V is TRBV11-2, with D unclear. V was shortened by 10 bases and J by 11 bases, with 20 bases between the two germline ends. CDR1 and CDR2 (germline): SGHAT, FQNNGV. The CDR3 loop spans 12 amino acids. CDR3 coding DNA: TGTGCCACCTTAATCGATCCGCCTGGGGCTTTCTTT. Residues: CATLIDPPGAFF.

The chain joins TRBV27 to TRBJ2-7, with 9 bases aligning to TRBD2. The CDR3 is 15 residues long. The V and J ends lost 5 bases and 2 bases, in that order; junction bases with no gene match: 7. Looked up from germline, CDR1 is MNHEY and CDR2 is SMNVEV (reference sequence). The CDR3 DNA reads TGTGCCAGCAGTGCGGGGGGGGAGGGTACCTACGAGCAGTACTTC. Its protein product is CASSAGGEGTYEQYF.

This clone was observed once. The V gene is TRBV9, the J gene TRBJ1-1; D remains unclear. Looked up from germline, CDR1 is SGDLS and CDR2 is YYNGEE. Trimming took 3 bases from V and 3 from J, leaving 6 bases between them. This CDR3 contains 12 residues. CDR3 region: CASSGEYTEAFF. The CDR3 nucleotides read TGTGCCAGCAGCGGGGAATACACTGAAGCTTTCTTT.

The genes are TRBV7-6 and TRBJ1-1; 10 bases are a match to TRBD1. Trimming at V came to 1 base and at J to 11 bases, leaving 7 bases not matched to a gene. Germline CDR1 reads SGHVS; CDR2 reads FNYEAQ. CDR3 size: 14 residues. DNA for the CDR3: TGTGCCAGCAGCTTAGGGACAGGGGGTCCCGGGGCTTTCTTT. It encodes CASSLGTGGPGAFF. The full variable domain, in which reference TRBV7-6 and TRBJ1-1 provide the parts outside the CDR3, is GAGVSQSPRYKVTKRGQDVALRCDPISGHVSLYWYRQALGQGPEFLTYFNYEAQQDKSGLPNDRFSAERPEGSISTLTIQRTEQRDSAMYRCASSLGTGGPGAFFGQGTRLTVV.

The chain uses TRBV2 and TRBJ1-1; maybe TRBD1 (6 bases). The CDR3 extends over 11 amino acids. Germline-derived CDR1 and CDR2 are SNHLY and FYNNEI. This CDR3 reads CGTQGNTEAFF. CDR3 bases: TGTGGCACACAGGGGAACACTGAAGCTTTCTTT.

The V and J genes are TRBV11-3 and TRBJ2-1; D is tentatively TRBD1 or TRBD2 (5 bases each). The CDR3 consists of 14 residues. V was trimmed by 3 bases and J by 7 bases, leaving 13 bases between them. Germline V lookup: CDR1 SGHNT, CDR2 YENEEA. CDR3 in DNA: TGTGCCAGCAGCTTTCCGGGACCCACTAATGAGCAGTTCTTC. Translating gives CASSFPGPTNEQFF.

Comment on this clone: This may arise from a read error, as a much more abundant clone is one base away. Other DNA sequences from this sample encode an identical CDR3 as well. The J gene is TRBJ1-1, the V gene TRBV13; D not resolved. Trimming took 0 bases from V and 1 from J, leaving 3 bases between them. Germline CDR1 is PRHDT and CDR2 is FYEKMQ (reference sequence). The CDR3 is made up of 13 amino acids. CDR3 sequence (DNA): TGTGCCAGCAGCTTAGGCGGGAACACTGAAGCTTTCTTT. Residues: CASSLGGNTEAFF.

The chain recombines TRBV5-4 with TRBJ2-7; D is unresolved. The CDR3 length is 13 residues. The germline CDR1 and CDR2 sequences are SGHNT and YYREEE (reference sequence). V lost 0 bases and J lost 3, with 7 bases in between. The CDR3 region has the DNA TGTGCCAGCAGCTTGGTTGGGGACTACGAGCAGTACTTC. This sequence encodes CASSLVGDYEQYF.

This clone was counted only a few times. This chain connects TRBV6-5 to TRBJ1-1, with D unclear. The CDR3 runs to 13 residues. The ends were cut back, 4 bases at V and 5 bases at J, with 11 bases in the middle. CDR1 is MNHEY and CDR2 is SVGAGI in the germline V gene. CDR3 bases: TGTGCCAGCAGTTGGGCGTCCCTTACTGAAGCTTTCTTT. This codes for CASSWASLTEAFF.

The sample holds one count of this clone. The rearrangement joins TRBV5-1 to TRBJ1-4, with D perhaps TRBD1 (5 bases). The CDR3 runs to 20 residues. Germline V CDR1 and CDR2: SGHRS, YFSETQ. Trimming took 3 bases from V and 0 from J, leaving 24 bases between them. As DNA, the CDR3 is TGCGCCAGCAGCTGGGCATCCGGGGCCCATGGGAGCCCAACTAATGAAAAACTGTTTTTT. Protein: CASSWASGAHGSPTNEKLFF.

This clone was detected once. The chain carries TRBV10-1 and TRBJ2-7, with D possibly being TRBD1 (6 bases). CDR1 is WNHNN, CDR2 SYGVQD, per germline (reference sequence). Trimming pared 6 bases from V and 3 bases from J, leaving 15 bases between. The CDR3 is 14 residues long. The CDR3 here is CASRDGTSFYEQYF. The CDR3 nucleotides are TGCGCCAGCAGAGACGGGACATCGTTCTACGAGCAGTACTTC.

CDR3 nucleotides: TGTGCCAGCAGTGAGACCCGGACAGGGTACTACAATGAGCAGTTCTTC. Encoded protein: CASSETRTGYYNEQFF. The V gene is TRBV25-1, the J gene TRBJ2-1; TRBD1 matches at 8 bases. Losses at the gene ends were 3 bases for V and 3 bases for J; bases not matched to a gene: 7. CDR1 is MGHDK and CDR2 is SYGVNS in the germline V gene. The CDR3 runs 16 residues.

The table lists this clone with a few counts. The CDR3 DNA reads as TGTGCCAGTAGTATAGGGCACGAGCAGTACTTC. The encoded protein is CASSIGHEQYF. The chain recombines TRBV19 with TRBJ2-7; D gene unclear. The germline CDR1 and CDR2 sequences are LNHDA and SQIVND (reference sequence). The CDR3 has 11 amino acids. The germline V and J ends were trimmed by 1 base and 5 bases, with 3 bases remaining between them. Complete variable domain (other parts from reference TRBV19 and TRBJ2-7): DGGITQSPKYLFRKEGQNVTLSCEQNLNHDAMYWYRQDPGQGLRLIYYSQIVNDFQKGDIAEGYSVSREKKESFPLTVTSAQKNPTAFYLCASSIGHEQYFGPGTRLTVT.